These T cell receptor beta chains were read from a single sample in a study of T-cell memory formation after mild COVID-19. TCRdb redid the calling of the 5' RACE reads with MiXCR, one entry per CDR3 protein. The sample lists 580,000 or so distinct CDR3 sequences; roughly a sixth were seen once. Source material: PBMCs or a T cell subset sorted from them (not recorded which). The source of these receptors is an adult woman who had mild COVID-19 (a few samples of this study predate the infection). Cell type and time point are not known. The CDR3 runs from the conserved cysteine through the conserved F or W. Each record gives: V gene, CDR3 length, D gene, J gene, clone size, CDR3 protein, CDR3 DNA. The D gene is left open where the match is weak. Clone size is not always given. Where it is, it says once, few, many or a class for expanded clones.

TRBV6-6,15,TRBD2,TRBJ2-2,.,CATSIAGEVGGELFF,TGTGCCACCTCAATAGCGGGGGAGGTAGGCGGGGAGCTGTTTTTT
TRBV27,15,.,TRBJ1-4,few,CASSSGVITNEKLFF,TGTGCCAGCAGTTCAGGGGTTATCACTAATGAAAAACTGTTTTTT
TRBV24-1,14,.,TRBJ2-5,few,CATSDPGRQETQYF,TGTGCCACCAGTGACCCGGGACGCCAAGAGACCCAGTACTTC
TRBV5-6,15,.,TRBJ1-2,.,CASSLVFPEHYGYTF,TGTGCCAGCAGCTTGGTGTTTCCAGAACACTATGGCTACACCTTC
TRBV7-3,16,.,TRBJ2-1,.,CASSLNGLADYNEQFF,TGTGCCAGCAGCTTAAATGGTCTAGCAGACTACAATGAGCAGTTCTTC
TRBV5-1,16,TRBD1,TRBJ1-2,few,CASSFTRGSLDYGYTF,TGCGCCAGCAGCTTTACCAGGGGGAGTTTGGACTATGGCTACACCTTC
TRBV28,14,.,TRBJ2-5,.,CASTPSELQETQYF,TGTGCCAGCACTCCGAGTGAACTGCAAGAGACCCAGTACTTC
TRBV4-1,17,TRBD2,TRBJ2-1,few,CASSPEPSGGALDEQFF,TGCGCCAGCAGCCCCGAACCTAGCGGGGGGGCCTTGGATGAGCAGTTCTTC
TRBV7-2,13,.,TRBJ2-2,.,CASSRTEPGELFF,TGTGCCAGCAGTAGAACGGAACCCGGGGAGCTGTTTTTT
TRBV6-5,18,TRBD2,TRBJ2-3,few,CASRPGTSVGRGTDTQYF,TGTGCCAGCAGGCCCGGGACTAGCGTCGGGCGGGGCACAGATACGCAGTATTTT
TRBV5-6,11,.,TRBJ1-1,few,CASSGGAEAFF,TGTGCCAGCAGCGGGGGCGCTGAAGCTTTCTTT
TRBV24-1,13,.,TRBJ1-2,few,CATSDLWGDGYTF,TGTGCCACCAGTGATTTATGGGGAGATGGCTACACCTTC
TRBV9,15,.,TRBJ1-1,.,CASSVGGQSNTEAFF,TGTGCCAGCAGCGTAGGAGGACAGTCGAACACTGAAGCTTTCTTT
TRBV27,15,TRBD1,TRBJ1-1,few,CASSRMHRGGEAAFF,TGTGCCAGCAGTCGAATGCACAGGGGGGGCGAAGCGGCTTTCTTT
TRBV5-4,12,.,TRBJ2-7,.,CASSSWGYEQYF,TGTGCCAGCAGCTCGTGGGGCTACGAGCAGTACTTC
TRBV2,17,TRBD1,TRBJ2-2,few,CASSDPWTGSKAGELFF,TGTGCCAGCAGTGACCCTTGGACAGGGAGTAAAGCCGGGGAGCTGTTTTTT
TRBV24-1,14,TRBD1,TRBJ2-1,.,CATSDFQGVGEQFF,TGTGCCACCAGTGATTTCCAGGGGGTGGGTGAGCAGTTCTTC
TRBV2,15,TRBD2,TRBJ2-5,.,CATVRGSGGQETQYF,TGTGCCACCGTTCGCGGGAGCGGGGGTCAAGAGACCCAGTACTTC
TRBV9,15,TRBD1,TRBJ1-5,few,CASSEGQGYDQPQHF,TGTGCCAGCAGCGAGGGACAGGGTTATGATCAGCCCCAGCATTTT
TRBV3-1,14,.,TRBJ1-3,.,CASSQIRSGNTIYF,TGTGCCAGCAGCCAAATTCGCTCTGGAAACACCATATATTTT